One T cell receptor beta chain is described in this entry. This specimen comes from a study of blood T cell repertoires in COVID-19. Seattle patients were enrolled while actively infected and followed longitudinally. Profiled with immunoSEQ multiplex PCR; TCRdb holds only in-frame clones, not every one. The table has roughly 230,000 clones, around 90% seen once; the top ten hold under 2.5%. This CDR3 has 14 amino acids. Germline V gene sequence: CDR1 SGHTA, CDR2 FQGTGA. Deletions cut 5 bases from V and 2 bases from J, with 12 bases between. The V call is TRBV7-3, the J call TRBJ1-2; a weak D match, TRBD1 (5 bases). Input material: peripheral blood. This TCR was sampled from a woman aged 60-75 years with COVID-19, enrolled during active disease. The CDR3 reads CASSPTDLNYGYTF. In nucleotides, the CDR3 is TGTGCCAGCAGCCCGACAGACTTGAACTATGGCTACACCTTC.